These 16 T cell receptor beta chains were sequenced from one sample in a study of tissue T cells after allogeneic stem cell transplantation. Produced via immunoSEQ multiplex PCR; TCRdb's table is partial and in-frame only. The table includes 40,000 to 50,000 clones, around 70% detected once. Specimen: sorted cells pooled from one or two spleens. Receptors were obtained from a pool of C57BL/6 mice in good health.

As for this clone: Gene names refer to mouse genes. The read stops 1 residue short of the end of the CDR3; the missing end is completed from the germline J gene. The V and J genes are TRBV3 and TRBJ1-4; tentatively, D is TRBD1 (6 bases). V dropped 5 bases and J dropped 2 bases, with 9 bases sitting between them. Germline V gene sequence: CDR1 SNHLY, CDR2 FYNGKV (reference sequence). The CDR3 is made up of 14 amino acids. The CDR3 is CASSTGQSNERLFF. Incomplete CDR3 DNA: TGTGCCAGCAGCACAGGACAGTCCAACGAAAGATTATTT.

Of note for this clone: The gene names given are mouse names. From the germline J gene comes the end of the CDR3, since the read stops 1 residue before it. V is TRBV13-3 and J is TRBJ1-1; no firm D call. The CDR3 length is 13 residues. V lost 5 bases and J 0 bases, leaving 8 bases between the germline ends. From germline, CDR1 is NNHDY and CDR2 SYVADS. The chain's CDR3 is CASRRTANTEVFF. The sequenced CDR3 bases are TGTGCCAGCAGGAGGACCGCAAACACAGAAGTCTTC.

Comments on this clone: Genes and germline are mouse. The read ends 1 residue shy of where the CDR3 ends; the end is completed using the germline J gene. V gene TRBV29 combines with J gene TRBJ2-3; D unclear. V was pared by 2 bases and J by 6 bases, with 6 bases between. The germline gives CDR1 MSHET, CDR2 SYDVDS. There are 12 residues in the CDR3. The CDR3 region is CASSLRGETLYF. The CDR3 DNA, read in part, is TGTGCTAGCAGTTTAAGAGGGGAAACGCTGTAT. The entire variable domain, with the rest obtained from reference TRBV29 and TRBJ2-3, is as follows: DMKVTQMPRYLIKRMGENVLLECGQDMSHETMYWYRQDPGLGLQLIYISYDVDSNSEGDIPKGYRVSRKKREHFSLILDSAKTNQTSVYFCASSLRGETLYFGSGTRLTVL.

This clone has a handful of counts. Gene names are mouse gene names. The sequenced fragment ends 1 residue before the CDR3 boundary, so the rest is inferred from the germline J gene. This sequence joins TRBV2 and TRBJ2-7; possible D gene TRBD2, 6 bases. Germline-derived CDR1 and CDR2 are LGHNA and YSYQKL. Trimming took 1 base from V and 2 from J, leaving 6 bases between them. This CDR3 has 13 amino acids. The sequenced CDR3 bases are TGTGCCAGCAGCCAAGGGGGGGCCTATGAACAGTAC. It encodes CASSQGGAYEQY. The CDR3 reads in full as CASSQGGAYEQYF.

Remarks on this clone: Mouse names are used for the genes. The DNA ends 1 residue before the CDR3 does, and the rest of the CDR3 is filled in from the germline J gene. The chain combines TRBV13-1 with TRBJ2-3; 11 bases align to TRBD1. The CDR3 runs to 16 residues. CDR1 and CDR2 (germline): NSHNY, SYGAGN. The ends lost 3 bases at V and 0 bases at J; junction bases unmatched: 3. The CDR3: CASSGDRGSSAETLYF. The CDR3 bases that were read are TGTGCCAGCAGTGGGGACAGGGGGTCTAGTGCAGAAACGCTGTAT.

This clone was found a few times. Gene labels here are mouse ones. The read falls 1 residue short of the CDR3 end, and the missing part is taken from the germline J gene. The V call is TRBV2, the J call TRBJ2-1; possible D gene TRBD1, 6 bases. V lost 4 bases, J lost 4 bases, and 11 bases lay in between. Germline V gene lookup returns CDR1 LGHNA and CDR2 YSYQKL. This CDR3 is built from 14 residues. The CDR3 bases that were read are TGTGCCAGCAGCCCGCCGGGACAATATGCTGAGCAGTTC. This encodes CASSPPGQYAEQF. The CDR3 reads in full as CASSPPGQYAEQFF.

In the case of this clone: Gene names and germline match the mouse. The read terminates 1 residue ahead of where the CDR3 ends, so the germline J gene completes it. V usage is TRBV16 and J usage is TRBJ2-5, with D uncertain. Deletions cut 0 bases from V and 3 bases from J, with 7 bases between. Germline V gene lookup returns CDR1 SGHSA and CDR2 FRNQAP. The CDR3 is 14 amino acids. CDR3 region: CASSLEGRQDTQYF. The part of the CDR3 DNA that was read is TGTGCAAGCAGCTTAGAGGGCAGGCAAGACACCCAGTAC. The whole variable domain, filled in from reference TRBV16 and TRBJ2-5, reads NAGVIQTPRHKVTGKGQEATLWCEPISGHSAVFWYRQTIVQGLEFLTYFRNQAPIDDSGMPKERFSAQMPNQSHSTLKIQSTQPQDSAVYLCASSLEGRQDTQYFGPGTRLLVL.

In regard to this clone: Here the gene names and germline are mouse. The CDR3 loop is CASSLGTGDTEVFF. Incomplete CDR3 DNA: TGTGCCAGCAGTCTCGGGACAGGGGACACAGAAGTCTTC. The chain joins TRBV26 to TRBJ1-1; 10 bases are shared with TRBD1. The read falls 1 residue short of the CDR3 end, and the missing part is taken from the germline J gene. The CDR3 totals 14 residues. From germline, CDR1 is KGHPV and CDR2 FQNQEV (reference sequence). The V segment lost 3 bases and the J segment 3 bases; nucleotides outside the gene matches: 1.

As concerns this clone: Gene names refer to mouse genes. The read is 1 residue too short to cover the CDR3 end, so that end is filled in from the germline J gene. The chain joins TRBV31 to TRBJ1-2; D gene unclear. The V gene lost 1 base and the J gene lost 4 bases, with 10 bases spanning the gap. CDR3 length: 13 residues. CDR1 is GKSSPN and CDR2 is SITVG in the germline V gene. CDR3: CAWSRQRTSDYTF. CDR3 DNA, as far as it was read: TGTGCCTGGAGTCGCCAGAGAACCTCCGACTACACC.

The table lists this clone with a count of one. Each gene name is a mouse one. The read falls 1 residue short of the CDR3 end, and the missing part is taken from the germline J gene. The chain combines TRBV1 with TRBJ1-2; 9 nucleotides match TRBD1. CDR3 length equals 15 residues. The V gene end was trimmed by 1 base and the J gene end by 0 bases; junction bases not matched to a gene: 0. CDR1 is NSQYPW, CDR2 LRSPGD, per germline (reference sequence). CDR3 DNA, as far as it was read: TGCACCTGCAGTGCAGGGGACAGGGCAAACTCCGACTACACC. This codes for CTCSAGDRANSDYT. Given in full, the CDR3 is CTCSAGDRANSDYTF.

Of note for this clone: The gene names given are mouse names. The observed sequence ends 1 residue before the CDR3 terminus, with the missing tail filled in from the germline J gene. This chain connects TRBV13-3 to TRBJ2-5, with 8 bases matching TRBD2. V shed 0 bases, J shed 3 bases, and the junction held 6 bases outside the gene matches. Germline V gene sequence: CDR1 NNHDY, CDR2 SYVADS. The CDR3 spans 16 residues. The covered CDR3 bases are TGTGCCAGCAGTGATGCTTCCGGGACTGGACAAGACACCCAGTAC. Its translation is CASSDASGTGQDTQY. The full CDR3 sequence reads CASSDASGTGQDTQYF.

Points on this clone: The listed genes are named as in mouse. The CDR3 end is not reached by the read, which stops 1 residue before it; the germline J gene fills it in. This chain uses TRBV19 with TRBJ1-4, with D perhaps matching TRBD1 (5 bases). Germline V lookup: CDR1 FNHDT, CDR2 SITEND (reference sequence). The CDR3 covers 12 residues. Deletions cut 10 bases from V and 0 bases from J, with 7 bases between. The part of the CDR3 DNA that was read is TGTGCCGCGGGGCTTTCCAACGAAAGATTATTT. Residues: CAAGLSNERLF. The full CDR3 is CAAGLSNERLFF.

A note on this clone: The gene symbols are mouse symbols. The read finishes 1 residue shy of the CDR3 end, and the germline J gene is used to complete it. V is TRBV5 and J is TRBJ2-1; no clear D gene. V dropped 4 bases and J dropped 5 bases, with 9 bases sitting between them. The germline V gene encodes CDR1 LGHNA and CDR2 YNLKQL (reference sequence). The CDR3 totals 13 residues. Partial CDR3 DNA: TGTGCCAGCAGCCGGGTCCAAAATGCTGAGCAGTTC. It yields the protein CASSRVQNAEQF. The CDR3 as a whole reads CASSRVQNAEQFF.

This clone was picked up a small number of times. Any gene name here is a mouse gene name. Coverage ceases 1 residue before the CDR3 finishes, and the germline J gene fills in the end. V and J are TRBV13-2 and TRBJ2-7; D remains ambiguous. The CDR3 contains 11 residues. Germline-derived CDR1 and CDR2 are NNHNN and SYGAGS (reference sequence). The V end lost 1 base, the J end lost 7 bases, and 6 bases lay between the germline ends. The CDR3 sequence is CASGDPPEQYF. The part of the CDR3 DNA that was read is TGTGCCAGCGGTGATCCCCCGGAACAGTAC.

This clone was seen a handful of times. Gene names follow the mouse nomenclature. The read comes to an end 1 residue before the CDR3 does, leaving the germline J gene to fill in the end. J is TRBJ2-1 and V is TRBV2, with 10 nucleotides matching TRBD2. Trimming took 2 bases from V and 1 from J; bases not matched to a gene: 2. This CDR3 region has 16 residues. Germline CDR1 reads LGHNA; CDR2 reads YSYQKL. The CDR3 is CASSQPGGANYAEQFF. The DNA read from the CDR3 is TGTGCCAGCAGCCAACCTGGGGGGGCAAACTATGCTGAGCAGTTC.

This clone has a single count. Germline and genes: mouse. The CDR3 DNA, read in part, is TGTGCCAGCAGCCCCCGGGACAGGAACGAAAGATTATTT. This sequence encodes CASSPRDRNERLF. The full CDR3 is CASSPRDRNERLFF. This chain links TRBV5 with TRBJ1-4; 8 positions agree with TRBD1. The DNA ends 1 residue before the CDR3 does, and the rest of the CDR3 is filled in from the germline J gene. Germline loops: CDR1 LGHNA, CDR2 YNLKQL (reference sequence). After removal of 4 bases from V and 5 bases from J, the junction contained 3 bases not matched to a gene. This CDR3 contains 14 residues.